The 6 T cell receptor beta chains below were found in one sample sequenced in a study of blood T cell repertoires in COVID-19. Repertoires were generated with immunoSEQ multiplex PCR, while TCRdb's copy carries only in-frame clones and drops some. The table lists roughly 150,000 clones, 75% to 90% of them singletons. Sequences were obtained from peripheral blood. The receptors stem from a woman between 40 and 55 years old with acute or convalescent COVID-19.

This chain links TRBV3-1 (or the pseudogene TRBV3-2) with TRBJ2-7, with 7 bases matching TRBD2. This CDR3 is built from 17 residues. The germline gives CDR1 LGHDT, CDR2 YNNKEL (reference sequence). V lost 0 bases to trimming and J lost 4 bases; unmatched junction nucleotides: 12. The CDR3 region is CASSQDRVGLGSYEQYF. Here the CDR3 DNA reads TGTGCCAGCAGCCAAGATAGGGTCGGACTAGGGTCTTACGAGCAGTACTTC.

This clone was counted a single time. V and J are TRBV19 and TRBJ2-6, with 9 nucleotides matching TRBD1. The CDR3 covers 17 residues. CDR1 LNHDA and CDR2 SQIVND come from the germline V gene (reference sequence). Trimming cost V 5 bases and J 2 bases; bases outside gene matches: 7. CDR3 coding DNA: TGTGCCAGTAGTTACACACACAGGGGGCCTGGGGCCAACGTCCTGACTTTC. Amino acids: CASSYTHRGPGANVLTF.

With respect to this clone: A junction end diverges from the germline sequence, so it may reflect a read error. This chain uses TRBV19 with TRBJ2-3; 9 bases are a match to TRBD2. This CDR3 is 15 amino acids long. Germline-derived CDR1 and CDR2 are LNHDA and SQIVND (reference sequence). The CDR3 bases are TGTCCCAGTAATCACGGGGGCGGGGGGGCCCATACGCAGTATTTT. This encodes CPSNHGGGGAHTQYF.

This chain links TRBV7-3 with TRBJ1-1; a weak D match, TRBD1 (5 bases). The CDR3 runs 14 residues. V lost 2 bases to trimming and J lost 3 bases, with 10 bases between them. Germline lookup yields CDR1 SGHTA and CDR2 FQGTGA. CDR3 sequence reads: CASSLYQGHTEAFF. CDR3 in DNA: TGTGCCAGCAGCTTATACCAGGGTCACACTGAAGCTTTCTTT. The full variable domain, its missing parts supplied by reference TRBV7-3 and TRBJ1-1, is GAGVSQTPSNKVTEKGKYVELRCDPISGHTALYWYRQSLGQGPEFLIYFQGTGAADDSGLPNDRFFAVRPEGSVSTLKIQRTERGDSAVYLCASSLYQGHTEAFFGQGTRLTVV.

The rearrangement links TRBV4-1 to TRBJ1-1; TRBD1 matches at 7 bases. This CDR3 comprises 15 residues. The V gene's germline CDR1 is MGHRA and CDR2 YSYEKL. V trimming: 4 bases; J trimming: 5 bases; junction bases outside the gene matches: 10. CDR3 sequence (DNA): TGCGCCAGCAGCCGGACAGGAGGACTTCTTACTGAAGCTTTCTTT. This codes for CASSRTGGLLTEAFF.

J is TRBJ1-1 and V is TRBV13, with a weak D call TRBD1 (6 bases). The germline gives CDR1 PRHDT, CDR2 FYEKMQ (reference sequence). The V end lost 0 bases, the J end lost 3 bases, and 17 bases lay between the germline ends. The CDR3 is made up of 17 amino acids. CDR3: CASSLGFLTGMDTEAFF. The CDR3 DNA sequence: TGTGCCAGCAGCTTAGGCTTTCTTACAGGGATGGACACTGAAGCTTTCTTT.